The present T cell receptor (gamma chain) was sequenced within a study of gamma-delta chains in newborns, infants, children. The wider study: Innate gammadelta T cells reportedly expand polyclonally right after birth, driven by microbial exposure, per the title.

Points on this clone: The DNA is left out, because the CDR3 cannot be placed on it with certainty; the CDR3 is given as TCRdb lists it.

TCRdb made new clone calls on the reads using CATT. The sample shows 85 to 110 gamma-chain clones, 90% to 95% of them seen only once. The sequence came from a child who received the measles vaccine. This table probably holds off-target reads from a library built for another chain. Sequencing was carried out using blood.

The CDR3 loop is CACDTTGGISSWDTRQMFFGTGIKLF. The J gene is uncalled and the V gene is TRGV9. Inclusive of both ends, the CDR3 amounts to 26 amino acids. CDR1 is GITISATS and CDR2 is ISYDGTV in the germline V gene (reference sequence).